These 21 T cell receptor beta chains originate from one sample sequenced in a study of T cell clonality in common variable immunodeficiency. TCRdb keeps only in-frame clones here, not all; method: immunoSEQ multiplex PCR. This sample comprises fewer than 65,000 clones, none seen once only. The sample taken for sequencing was peripheral blood mononuclear cells. Every receptor here comes from a person aged 18 to 70 in good health.

In its sample, this clone was seen many times. The read terminates 3 residues ahead of where the CDR3 ends, so the germline J gene completes it. The chain is built from TRBV20-1 and TRBJ1-2; maybe TRBD1 (5 bases). The germline CDR1 and CDR2 sequences are DFQATT and SNEGSKA (reference sequence). The CDR3 consists of 14 residues. Between the trimmed V and J ends, which lost 0 bases and 2 bases, there was a span of 10 bases. This CDR3 reads CSARDPTGNYGYTF. The CDR3 bases that were read are TGCAGTGCTAGAGATCCAACAGGAAACTATGGC.

This clone was seen a few times. The read gets to within 3 residues of the CDR3 end, and the germline J gene fills in the rest. J is TRBJ1-2 and V is TRBV20-1, with D maybe TRBD1 (6 bases). Germline V gives CDR1 DFQATT, CDR2 SNEGSKA (reference sequence). The CDR3 has 13 residues. CDR3 amino acids: CSAPGQTWGDYTF. The sequenced part of the CDR3 DNA is TGCAGTGCTCCCGGACAGACATGGGGCGAC.

This clone was observed many times. Read sequence stops 3 residues before the CDR3 end, and the germline J gene provides the missing end. The chain carries TRBV7-2 and TRBJ1-6; D gene ambiguous. V lost 6 bases, J lost 9 bases, and 12 bases lay in between. In germline, CDR1 is SGHTA, CDR2 FQGNSA. The CDR3 spans 13 residues. The sequenced part of the CDR3 DNA is TGTGCCAGCAGATCCGGGGTGGGTTCACCC. It codes for CASRSGVGSP. The entire CDR3 protein reads CASRSGVGSPLHF.

In regard to this clone: The read gets to within 3 residues of the CDR3 end, and the germline J gene fills in the rest. The chain joins TRBV18 to TRBJ1-5; tentatively, D is TRBD1 (5 bases). V was cut by 6 bases and J by 3 bases, with 15 bases left in between. Germline V gives CDR1 KGHSH, CDR2 LQKENI. CDR3 length equals 15 residues. The CDR3 loop reads CASSPTRGYNQPQHF. Partial CDR3 DNA: TGTGCCAGCTCGCCAACCCGGGGGTACAATCAGCCC.

This clone was detected many times. The read ends 3 residues shy of where the CDR3 ends; the end is completed using the germline J gene. The J gene is TRBJ1-6, the V gene TRBV6-2 or TRBV6-3; TRBD1 might be the D (6 bases). CDR1 is MNHEY and CDR2 is SVGEGT in the germline V gene. V gave up 0 bases and J gave up 9 bases, with 12 bases separating them. The CDR3 has 15 amino acids. The CDR3 DNA, read in part, is TGTGCCAGCAGTTACTCGTTACAGGGTTTTTCACCC. It specifies CASSYSLQGFSP. The full CDR3 sequence reads CASSYSLQGFSPLHF.

Note on this clone: The CDR3 end lies 3 residues beyond the end of the read and is filled in from the germline J gene. This chain uses TRBV20-1 with TRBJ1-1, with TRBD1 as a possible D gene (5 bases). Looked up from germline, CDR1 is DFQATT and CDR2 is SNEGSKA (reference sequence). This CDR3 has 13 amino acids. V was shortened by 1 base and J by 0 bases, with 6 bases between the two germline ends. The CDR3 DNA, read in part, is TGCAGTGCTAGAGTAGGGGTGAACACTGAA. Translating gives CSARVGVNTE. The CDR3 as a whole reads CSARVGVNTEAFF.

This clone turned up a few times. The CDR3 loop is CASSPLSGSSLYDYTF. The part of the CDR3 DNA that was read is TGTGCCAGCTCACCCCTCAGCGGGAGCAGCCTCTACGAC. This chain joins TRBV18 and TRBJ1-2; D not resolved. The DNA ends 3 residues before the CDR3 does, and the rest of the CDR3 is filled in from the germline J gene. The CDR3 is made up of 16 amino acids. Per germline, CDR1 KGHSH and CDR2 LQKENI.

This clone was counted ten times or more. The missing CDR3 end, 3 residues past where the read stops, is filled in from the germline J gene. This chain uses TRBV5-5 with TRBJ2-4; TRBD1 matches 9 bases. V shed 4 bases, J shed 8 bases, and the junction held 7 bases outside the gene matches. CDR1 is SGHKS, CDR2 YYEKEE, per germline (reference sequence). The CDR3 length is 14 residues. CDR3 bases read: TGTGCCAGCAGCCTGGACAGGGGAGCGGACATT. Amino acid sequence: CASSLDRGADI. The CDR3 reads in full as CASSLDRGADIQYF.

In its sample, this clone was seen a few times. The read gets to within 3 residues of the CDR3 end, and the germline J gene fills in the rest. V usage is TRBV7-2 and J usage is TRBJ2-3, with 9 bases matching TRBD2. The CDR3 extends over 14 amino acids. Germline CDR1 SGHTA, CDR2 FQGNSA. The part of the CDR3 DNA that was read is TGTGCCAGCAGCGACGAAGCGGGGGGCCGTGCG. It encodes CASSDEAGGRA. The CDR3 in full is CASSDEAGGRAQYF.

In this sample, this clone turned up many times. The read falls 3 residues short of the CDR3 end, and the missing part is taken from the germline J gene. This rearrangement joins TRBV13 to TRBJ2-1; 8 bases align to TRBD2. Germline loops: CDR1 PRHDT, CDR2 FYEKMQ (reference sequence). The CDR3 runs to 15 residues. V lost 2 bases and J lost 6; bases outside the gene matches: 6. The part of the CDR3 DNA that was read is TGTGCCAGCAGCTTACGGGGGGGCCTTTTCAATGAG. Translated, it gives CASSLRGGLFNE. In full, the CDR3 reads CASSLRGGLFNEQFF.

This clone was counted at least ten times. The read falls 3 residues short of the CDR3 end, and the missing part is taken from the germline J gene. The chain carries TRBV6-2 or TRBV6-3 and TRBJ2-1; TRBD1 is a possible D gene (5 bases). CDR1 is MNHEY, CDR2 SVGEGT, per germline. The CDR3 spans 16 residues. V lost 0 bases to trimming and J lost 2 bases, with 11 bases between them. CDR3 DNA (partial): TGTGCCAGCAGTTACTCATCAGGGCCCCCCTACAATGAG. This encodes CASSYSSGPPYNE. The whole CDR3 sequence is CASSYSSGPPYNEQFF.

About this clone itself: One end of the junction fails to match germline, which may point to a read error. The read finishes 3 residues shy of the CDR3 end, and the germline J gene is used to complete it. The sample carries other DNA sequences with the same CDR3. The genes are TRBV5-1 and TRBJ1-3; TRBD1 aligns across 7 bases. The CDR3 length is 13 residues. Germline V gene lookup returns CDR1 SGHRS and CDR2 YFSETQ. The CDR3 protein is CASQQGNGNTIYF. The CDR3 bases that were read are TGCGCCAGCCAACAGGGGAACGGAAACACA.

Ten or more counts support this clone. The read comes to an end 3 residues before the CDR3 does, leaving the germline J gene to fill in the end. V is TRBV7-2 and J is TRBJ1-1, with D maybe TRBD1 (6 bases). The CDR3 consists of 15 residues. The germline V and J ends were trimmed by 5 bases and 0 bases, with 13 bases remaining between them. The germline V gene encodes CDR1 SGHTA and CDR2 FQGNSA. The CDR3 region is CASSRERDMNTEAFF. Partial CDR3 DNA: TGTGCCAGCAGCCGGGAAAGGGACATGAACACTGAA.

This clone occurred a few times. The read comes to an end 3 residues before the CDR3 does, leaving the germline J gene to fill in the end. The V and J genes are TRBV6-2 or TRBV6-3 and TRBJ1-2, with 8 bases that match TRBD1. This CDR3 contains 14 residues. Trimming cost V 2 bases and J 4 bases; bases outside gene matches: 3. Per the germline V gene, CDR1 is MNHEY and CDR2 is SVGEGT. The sequenced part of the CDR3 DNA is TGTGCCAGCAGTTACGGGACAGGAATCTATGGC. Amino acids: CASSYGTGIYG. The CDR3 in its entirety is CASSYGTGIYGYTF.

This clone was observed a few times. The CDR3 goes on 3 residues after the read ends, and that part is filled in from the germline J gene. V usage is TRBV7-9 and J usage is TRBJ1-1; weak D call: TRBD1 (5 bases). This CDR3 contains 13 residues. Trimming removed 7 bases from V and 3 bases from J, with 12 bases in between. Germline V gene data show CDR1 as SEHNR and CDR2 as FQNEAQ (reference sequence). The CDR3 DNA, read in part, is TGTGCCAGCACCCCCCCGGGGGACACTGAA. Protein product: CASTPPGDTE. The full-length CDR3 reads as CASTPPGDTEAFF.

Comments on this clone: The missing CDR3 end, 3 residues past where the read stops, is filled in from the germline J gene. V usage is TRBV19 and J usage is TRBJ1-5; no clear D. CDR1 is LNHDA, CDR2 SQIVND, per germline (reference sequence). Trimming left V 3 bases short and J 1 base short, with 7 bases between. This CDR3 is 14 amino acids long. The CDR3 DNA, read in part, is TGTGCCAGTAGTATGGAAGGGAGCAATCAGCCC. Translated, it gives CASSMEGSNQP. The whole CDR3 sequence is CASSMEGSNQPQHF.

This clone came up many times. From the germline J gene comes the end of the CDR3, since the read stops 3 residues before it. This chain connects TRBV29-1 to TRBJ1-3, with a weak D call TRBD1 (5 bases). Trimming took off 7 bases at V and 2 bases at J, with 15 bases between the two ends. This CDR3 is built from 14 residues. CDR1 SQVTM and CDR2 ANQGSEA come from the germline V gene. This CDR3 is CSAWGGRTGNTIYF. Partial CDR3 DNA: TGCAGCGCATGGGGGGGGAGAACTGGAAACACC. Full variable domain (rest looked up from reference TRBV29-1 and TRBJ1-3): SAVISQKPSRDICQRGTSLTIQCQVDSQVTMMFWYRQQPGQSLTLIATANQGSEATYESGFVIDKFPISRPNLTFSTLTVSNMSPEDSSIYLCSAWGGRTGNTIYFGEGSWLTVV.

As for this clone: The read ends 3 residues shy of where the CDR3 ends; the end is completed using the germline J gene. The chain recombines TRBV30 with TRBJ1-2, with D hard to call. CDR1 and CDR2 (germline): GTSNPN, SVGIG (reference sequence). This CDR3 comprises 14 residues. The part of the CDR3 DNA that was read is TGTGCCTGGAGGGTCGGTCGCGGGAAAGATACC. Its translation is CAWRVGRGKDT. The entire CDR3 protein is CAWRVGRGKDTYTF.

Notes on this clone: The sequenced fragment ends 3 residues before the CDR3 boundary, so the rest is inferred from the germline J gene. The chain links TRBV2 to TRBJ2-3; D not certain. Germline values: CDR1 SNHLY, CDR2 FYNNEI. CDR3 size: 13 residues. The CDR3 loop is CASNLNRAKPQYF. The CDR3 bases that were read are TGTGCCAGCAACTTAAATAGGGCCAAGCCG.

This clone was found many times. Germline and junction disagree at one end, which may indicate a read error. The sequenced fragment ends 3 residues before the CDR3 boundary, so the rest is inferred from the germline J gene. This sequence joins TRBV4-2 and TRBJ2-5; possible D gene TRBD1, 6 bases. Germline V gene sequence: CDR1 LGHNA, CDR2 YNFKEQ. The CDR3 consists of 16 residues. The covered CDR3 bases are TGCGCCAGCAGCCAAGATTTGGGGATTAGGGGGAAGACC. Amino acids: CASSQDLGIRGKT. The entire CDR3 sequence reads CASSQDLGIRGKTQYF.

This clone was counted a few times. Its ends do not fully match the called genes, so a read error is possible. This sample also contains other DNA sequences that code for the same CDR3. Partial CDR3 DNA: TGTGCCAGCAGCAACGACAGGGTCCGTAACTCACCC. Translating gives CASSNDRVRNSP. Given in full, the CDR3 is CASSNDRVRNSPLHF. The V gene is TRBV5-1, the J gene TRBJ1-6; the match to TRBD1 covers 7 bases. The CDR3 is cut off 3 residues early in the read; its end comes from the germline J gene. CDR3 length equals 15 residues. The germline CDR1 and CDR2 sequences are SGHRS and YFSETQ.